This T cell receptor (beta chain) is from a study of T cells after yellow fever vaccination. CDR1 KGHDR and CDR2 SFDVKD come from the germline V gene. Trimming removed 4 bases from V and 8 bases from J; junction bases left unmatched: 19. The CDR3 contains 18 residues. TCRdb passed the 5' RACE reads through MiXCR, listing each CDR3 protein once. Of about 220,000 distinct CDR3 sequences listed, around 3.1% are singletons. This clonotype was seen a few times. The sequence was obtained from a man aged 18 to 30 who received the YFV17D yellow fever vaccine. Sample: CD4+ T cells sorted from PBMCs, taken 10 days after the yellow fever booster vaccination. J is TRBJ1-2 and V is TRBV24-1; 9 bases are a match to TRBD1. Here the CDR3 DNA reads TGTGCCACCAGTGACCCCCAACCGAAGACAGGGGGAGTAGTCGGCTACACCTTC. Translated: CATSDPQPKTGGVVGYTF.